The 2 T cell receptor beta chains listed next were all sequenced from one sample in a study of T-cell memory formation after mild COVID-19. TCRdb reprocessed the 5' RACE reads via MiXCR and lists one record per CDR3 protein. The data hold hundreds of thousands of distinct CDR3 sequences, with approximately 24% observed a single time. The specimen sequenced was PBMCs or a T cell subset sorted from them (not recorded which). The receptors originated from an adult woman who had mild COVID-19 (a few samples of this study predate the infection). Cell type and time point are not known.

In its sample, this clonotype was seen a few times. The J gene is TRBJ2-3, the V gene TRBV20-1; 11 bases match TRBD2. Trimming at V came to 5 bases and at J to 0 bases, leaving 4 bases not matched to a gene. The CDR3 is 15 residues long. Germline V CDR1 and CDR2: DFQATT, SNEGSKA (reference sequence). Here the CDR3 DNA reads TGCAGTGCTGCCGGGACTAGCGGTAGCACAGATACGCAGTATTTT. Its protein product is CSAAGTSGSTDTQYF.

CDR3 residues: CASSEGQEGQPQHF. The CDR3 nucleotides are TGTGCCAGCAGTGAAGGACAGGAAGGTCAGCCCCAGCATTTT. This sequence joins TRBV6-1 and TRBJ1-5; the D gene is possibly TRBD1 (6 bases). Germline V CDR1 and CDR2: MNHNS, SASEGT. V lost 1 base to trimming and J lost 6 bases, with 10 bases between them. The CDR3 totals 14 residues.